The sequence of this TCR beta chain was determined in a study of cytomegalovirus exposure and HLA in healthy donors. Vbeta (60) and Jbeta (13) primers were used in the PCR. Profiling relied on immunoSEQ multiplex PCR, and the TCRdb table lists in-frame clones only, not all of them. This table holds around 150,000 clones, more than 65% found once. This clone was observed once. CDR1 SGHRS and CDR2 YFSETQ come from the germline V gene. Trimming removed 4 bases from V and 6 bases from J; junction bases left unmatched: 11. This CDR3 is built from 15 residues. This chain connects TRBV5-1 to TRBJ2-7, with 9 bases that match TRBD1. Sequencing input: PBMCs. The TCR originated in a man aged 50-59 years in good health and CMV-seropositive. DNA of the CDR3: TGCGCCAGCAGCCCGGGTGGACAGGGGAATATCGAGCAGTACTTC. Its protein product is CASSPGGQGNIEQYF. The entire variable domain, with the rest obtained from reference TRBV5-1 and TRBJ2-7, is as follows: KAGVTQTPRYLIKTRGQQVTLSCSPISGHRSVSWYQQTPGQGLQFLFEYFSETQRNKGNFPGRFSGRQFSNSRSEMNVSTLELGDSALYLCASSPGGQGNIEQYFGPGTRLTVT.